A selection of T cell receptor beta chains follows, all from one sample in a study of blood T cell repertoires in COVID-19. Measured with immunoSEQ multiplex PCR; TCRdb has only the in-frame clones, and not every one. The sample consists of 75,000 to 95,000 clones, 90% to 95% of them appearing once. Sequencing used peripheral blood. All receptors come from a man aged 55 to 70 with acute or convalescent COVID-19. CDR3s include the opening cysteine and the closing phenylalanine or tryptophan. D genes are given only for firm matches.

d_call	j_call	v_call	cdr3_aa	cdr3_nt
-	TRBJ1-6	TRBV24-1	CATSGSAGGGYSPLHF	TGTGCCACCAGTGGATCCGCCGGGGGGGGGTATTCACCCCTCCACTTT
-	TRBJ1-2	TRBV12-3/TRBV12-4	CASSALGGYGYTF	TGTGCCAGCTCCGCCCTGGGGGGATATGGCTACACCTTC
TRBD1	TRBJ2-7	TRBV14	CASSHRTGTGDREQYF	TGTGCCAGCAGCCACAGAACCGGGACAGGAGATCGCGAGCAGTACTTC
-	TRBJ2-3	TRBV15	CATSRDRGERRQYF	TGTGCCACCAGCAGAGATCGGGGAGAACGAAGGCAGTATTTT
TRBD1	TRBJ1-2	TRBV28	CASSLGPGGRHGYTF	TGTGCCAGCAGTTTAGGGCCAGGGGGCCGGCATGGCTACACCTTC
-	TRBJ2-7	TRBV19	CASSMFRGYEQYF	TGTGCCAGTAGTATGTTCCGGGGCTACGAGCAGTACTTC
-	TRBJ1-6	TRBV6-4	CASSDLPGFPNVPPLHF	TGTGCCAGCAGTGACCTCCCAGGGTTCCCAAACGTTCCTCCCCTCCACTTT
-	TRBJ2-7	TRBV11-2	CASSFARGSYEQYF	TGTGCCAGCAGCTTTGCCAGGGGCTCCTACGAGCAGTACTTC
-	TRBJ2-5	TRBV7-2	CASSAPSGGAETQYF	TGTGCCAGCAGCGCTCCCTCCGGAGGAGCAGAGACCCAGTACTTC
TRBD2	TRBJ2-1	TRBV4-3	CASSQDTTSGMFYEQFF	TGCGCCAGCAGCCAAGACACGACTAGCGGGATGTTCTATGAGCAGTTCTTC